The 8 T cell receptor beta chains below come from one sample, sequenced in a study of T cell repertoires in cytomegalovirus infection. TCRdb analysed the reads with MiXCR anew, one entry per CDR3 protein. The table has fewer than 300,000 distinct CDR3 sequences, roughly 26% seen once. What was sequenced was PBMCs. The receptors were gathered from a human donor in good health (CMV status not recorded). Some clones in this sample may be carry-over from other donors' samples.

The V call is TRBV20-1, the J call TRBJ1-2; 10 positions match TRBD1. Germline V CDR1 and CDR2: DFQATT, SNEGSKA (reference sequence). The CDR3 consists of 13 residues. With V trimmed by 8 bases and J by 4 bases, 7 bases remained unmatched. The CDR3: CSSRDRGSYGYTF. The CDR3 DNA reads TGCAGTTCCCGGGACAGGGGATCCTATGGCTACACCTTC.

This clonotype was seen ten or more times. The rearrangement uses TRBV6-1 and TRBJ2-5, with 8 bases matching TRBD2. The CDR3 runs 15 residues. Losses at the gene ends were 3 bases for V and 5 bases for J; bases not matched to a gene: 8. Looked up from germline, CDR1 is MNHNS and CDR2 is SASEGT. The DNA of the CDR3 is TGTGCCAGCAGTGAGCTTGCGGGAGGAGGGGAGACCCAGTACTTC. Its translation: CASSELAGGGETQYF.

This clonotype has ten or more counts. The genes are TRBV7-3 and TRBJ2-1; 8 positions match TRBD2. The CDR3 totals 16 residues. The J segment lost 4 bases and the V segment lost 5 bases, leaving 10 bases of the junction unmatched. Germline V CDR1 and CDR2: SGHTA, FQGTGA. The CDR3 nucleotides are TGTGCCAGCAGCCCCCGAGTAGCGGGGAGTTACAATGAGCAGTTCTTC. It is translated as CASSPRVAGSYNEQFF. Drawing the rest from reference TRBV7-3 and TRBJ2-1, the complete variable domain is GAGVSQTPSNKVTEKGKYVELRCDPISGHTALYWYRQSLGQGPEFLIYFQGTGAADDSGLPNDRFFAVRPEGSVSTLKIQRTERGDSAVYLCASSPRVAGSYNEQFFGPGTRLTVL.

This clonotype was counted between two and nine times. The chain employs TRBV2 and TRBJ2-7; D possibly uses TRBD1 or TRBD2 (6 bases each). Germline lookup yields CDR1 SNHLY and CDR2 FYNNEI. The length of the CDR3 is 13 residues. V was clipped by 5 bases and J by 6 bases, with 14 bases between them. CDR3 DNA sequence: TGTGCCAGCAGTCGGATACAGGGAGGCGAGCAGTACTTC. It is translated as CASSRIQGGEQYF.

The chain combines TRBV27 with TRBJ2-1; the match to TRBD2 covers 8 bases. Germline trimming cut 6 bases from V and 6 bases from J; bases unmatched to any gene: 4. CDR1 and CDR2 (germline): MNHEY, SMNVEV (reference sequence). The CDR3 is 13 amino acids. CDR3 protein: CASSGGAPNEQFF. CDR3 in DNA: TGTGCCAGCAGCGGGGGGGCCCCCAATGAGCAGTTCTTC.

This chain's CDR3 is CASSLPGGGQYF. In DNA, the CDR3 is TGTGCCAGCAGCTTACCCGGGGGCGGGCAGTACTTC. The V gene is TRBV28, the J gene TRBJ2-7; D possibly matches TRBD1 or TRBD2 (6 bases each). The CDR3 is 12 residues long. The germline gives CDR1 MDHEN, CDR2 SYDVKM. Trimming shortened V by 6 bases and J by 9 bases, and 15 bases separated the two germline ends.

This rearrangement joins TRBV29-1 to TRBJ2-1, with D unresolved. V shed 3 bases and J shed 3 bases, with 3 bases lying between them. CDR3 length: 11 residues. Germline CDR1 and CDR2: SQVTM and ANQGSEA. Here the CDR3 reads CSVDVYNEQFF. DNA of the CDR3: TGCAGCGTTGATGTCTACAATGAGCAGTTCTTC.

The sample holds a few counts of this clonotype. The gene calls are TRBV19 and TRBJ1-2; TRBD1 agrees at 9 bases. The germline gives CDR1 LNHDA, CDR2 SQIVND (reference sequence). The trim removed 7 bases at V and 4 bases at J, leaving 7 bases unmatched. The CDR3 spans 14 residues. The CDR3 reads CASTGQGTAYGYTF. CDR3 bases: TGTGCCAGTACCGGACAGGGGACGGCCTATGGCTACACCTTC. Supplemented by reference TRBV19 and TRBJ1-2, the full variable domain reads DGGITQSPKYLFRKEGQNVTLSCEQNLNHDAMYWYRQDPGQGLRLIYYSQIVNDFQKGDIAEGYSVSREKKESFPLTVTSAQKNPTAFYLCASTGQGTAYGYTFGSGTRLTVV.